The T cell receptor (beta chain) under discussion was sequenced for a study of cytomegalovirus exposure and HLA in healthy donors. About the study: Earlier, some 170 million T cells were analyzed, and some 120 million unique TCR beta sequences were found among them. The study, taken as a whole, reports: Being productive about 87% or about 30% of the time was typical of most TCR beta V segments in an earlier analysis.

A note on this clone: Its specificity is not known.

Primers included in the PCR were 60 Vbeta and 13 Jbeta primers. The data were produced by immunoSEQ multiplex PCR, yet TCRdb's version contains in-frame clones alone and is incomplete. The repertoire includes 86,000 or so clones, around 79% of them detected once, and approximately 14% sits in the top ten. Nominally healthy donors provided the samples, though records likely missed some immune exposures. The clonotype originates from a woman aged 40 to 50 in good health and CMV-seropositive. The sequenced material came from PBMCs.

The CDR3 reads CASSLVTSGDNEQFF. The CDR3 region has the DNA TGTGCCAGCAGCTTAGTCACTAGCGGGGACAATGAGCAGTTCTTC. This chain connects TRBV7-9 to TRBJ2-1; the match to TRBD2 covers 10 bases. Germline loops: CDR1 SEHNR, CDR2 FQNEAQ (reference sequence). V was pared by 1 base and J by 5 bases, with 2 bases of the junction left unmatched. CDR3 size: 15 residues.